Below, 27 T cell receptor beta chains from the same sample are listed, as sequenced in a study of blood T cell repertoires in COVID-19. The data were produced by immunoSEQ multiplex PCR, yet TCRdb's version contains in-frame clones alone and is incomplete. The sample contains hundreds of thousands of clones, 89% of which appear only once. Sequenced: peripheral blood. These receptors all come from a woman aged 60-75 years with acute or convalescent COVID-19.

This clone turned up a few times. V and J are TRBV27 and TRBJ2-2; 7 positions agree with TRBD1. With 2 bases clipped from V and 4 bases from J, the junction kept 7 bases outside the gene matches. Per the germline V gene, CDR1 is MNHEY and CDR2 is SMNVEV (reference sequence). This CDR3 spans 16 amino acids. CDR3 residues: CASSLRGRGSTGELFF. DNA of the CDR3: TGTGCCAGCAGTTTAAGGGGCAGGGGGAGCACCGGGGAGCTGTTTTTT.

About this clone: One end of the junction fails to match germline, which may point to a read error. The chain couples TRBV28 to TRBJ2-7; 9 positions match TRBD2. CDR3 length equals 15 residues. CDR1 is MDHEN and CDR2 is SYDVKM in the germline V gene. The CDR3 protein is CASRESGTSSSEQYF. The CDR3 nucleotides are TGTGCCAGCAGGGAATCCGGGACTAGCTCCTCCGAGCAGTACTTC.

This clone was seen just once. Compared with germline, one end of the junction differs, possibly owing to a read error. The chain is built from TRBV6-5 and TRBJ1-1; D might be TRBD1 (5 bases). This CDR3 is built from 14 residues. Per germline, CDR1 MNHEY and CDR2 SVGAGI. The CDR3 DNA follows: TGCGCCGTCGGGAGGACACTGCCGAACACTGAAGCTTTCTTT. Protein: CAVGRTLPNTEAFF.

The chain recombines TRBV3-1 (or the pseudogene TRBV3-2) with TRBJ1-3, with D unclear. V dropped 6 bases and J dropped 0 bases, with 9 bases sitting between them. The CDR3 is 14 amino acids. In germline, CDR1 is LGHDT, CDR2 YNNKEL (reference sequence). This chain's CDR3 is CASSSFPSGNTIYF. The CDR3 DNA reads TGTGCCAGCAGTTCTTTTCCCTCTGGAAACACCATATATTTT.

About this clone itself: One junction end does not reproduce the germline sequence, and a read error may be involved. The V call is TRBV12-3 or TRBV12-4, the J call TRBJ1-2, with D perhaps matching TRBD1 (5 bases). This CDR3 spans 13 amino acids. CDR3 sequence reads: CASSLGAQTGYTF. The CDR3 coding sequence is TGTGCCAGCAGCTTAGGGGCCCAAACGGGCTACACCTTC.

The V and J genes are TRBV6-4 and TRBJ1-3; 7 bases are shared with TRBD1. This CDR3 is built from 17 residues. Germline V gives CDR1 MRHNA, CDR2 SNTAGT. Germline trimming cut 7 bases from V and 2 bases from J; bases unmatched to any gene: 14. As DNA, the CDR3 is TGTGCCAGCACCATCGGACCCCACAGGGGAACTGGAAACACCATATATTTT. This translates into CASTIGPHRGTGNTIYF.

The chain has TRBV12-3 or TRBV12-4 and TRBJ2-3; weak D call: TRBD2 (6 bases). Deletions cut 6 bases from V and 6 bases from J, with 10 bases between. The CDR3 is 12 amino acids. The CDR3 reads CASSLGGDTQYF. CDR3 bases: TGTGCCAGCAGCCTCGGAGGGGATACGCAGTATTTT.

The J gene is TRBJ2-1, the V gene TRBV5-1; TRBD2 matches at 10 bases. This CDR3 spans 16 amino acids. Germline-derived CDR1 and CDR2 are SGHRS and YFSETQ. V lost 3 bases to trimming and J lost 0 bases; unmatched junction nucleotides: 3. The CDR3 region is CASSYSGGSSYNEQFF. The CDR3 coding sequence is TGCGCCAGCAGCTATAGCGGGGGGAGCTCCTACAATGAGCAGTTCTTC. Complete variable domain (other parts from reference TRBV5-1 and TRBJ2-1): KAGVTQTPRYLIKTRGQQVTLSCSPISGHRSVSWYQQTPGQGLQFLFEYFSETQRNKGNFPGRFSGRQFSNSRSEMNVSTLELGDSALYLCASSYSGGSSYNEQFFGPGTRLTVL.

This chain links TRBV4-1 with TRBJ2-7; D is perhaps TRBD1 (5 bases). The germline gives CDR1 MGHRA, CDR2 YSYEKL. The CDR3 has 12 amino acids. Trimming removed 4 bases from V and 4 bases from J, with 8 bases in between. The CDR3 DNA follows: TGCGCCAGCAGCCGAGACAGTTACGAGCAGTACTTC. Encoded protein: CASSRDSYEQYF.

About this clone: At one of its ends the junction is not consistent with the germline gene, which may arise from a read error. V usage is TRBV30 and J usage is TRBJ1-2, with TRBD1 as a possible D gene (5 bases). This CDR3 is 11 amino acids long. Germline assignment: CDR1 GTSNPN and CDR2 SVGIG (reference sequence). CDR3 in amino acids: CAWSAGPQTYF. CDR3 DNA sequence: TGTGCCTGGAGCGCGGGACCTCAAACTTACTTC.

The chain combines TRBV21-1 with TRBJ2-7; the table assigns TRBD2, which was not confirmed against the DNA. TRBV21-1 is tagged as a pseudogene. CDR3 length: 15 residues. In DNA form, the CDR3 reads TGTGCCAGCAGTGATGGGGCTAGCGGGAGTTACGAGCAGTACTTC. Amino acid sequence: CASSDGASGSYEQYF.

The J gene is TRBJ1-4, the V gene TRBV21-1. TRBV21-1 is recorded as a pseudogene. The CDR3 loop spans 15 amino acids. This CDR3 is CASSTRLLSNEKLFF. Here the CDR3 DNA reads TGTGCCAGCAGCACTCGACTGCTAAGTAATGAAAAACTGTTTTTT.

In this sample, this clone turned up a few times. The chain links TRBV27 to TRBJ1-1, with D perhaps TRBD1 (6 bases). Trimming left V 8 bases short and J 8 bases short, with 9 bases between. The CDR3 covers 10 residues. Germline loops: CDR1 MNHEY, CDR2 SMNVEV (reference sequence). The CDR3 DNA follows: TGTGCCAGCGGGGGCAGGGAAGCTTTCTTT. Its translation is CASGGREAFF.

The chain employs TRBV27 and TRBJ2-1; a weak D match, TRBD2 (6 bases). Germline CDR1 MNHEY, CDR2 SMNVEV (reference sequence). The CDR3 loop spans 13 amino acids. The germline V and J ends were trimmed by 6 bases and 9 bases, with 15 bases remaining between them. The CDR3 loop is CASRSTSGSEQFF. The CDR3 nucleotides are TGTGCCAGCAGGTCGACTAGTGGGAGTGAGCAGTTCTTC.

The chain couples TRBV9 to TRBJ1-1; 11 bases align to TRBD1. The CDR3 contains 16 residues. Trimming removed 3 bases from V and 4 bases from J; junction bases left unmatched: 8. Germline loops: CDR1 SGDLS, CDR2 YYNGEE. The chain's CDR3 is CASSASRDRGSTEAFF. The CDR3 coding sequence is TGTGCCAGCAGCGCGAGCCGGGACAGGGGGAGCACTGAAGCTTTCTTT.

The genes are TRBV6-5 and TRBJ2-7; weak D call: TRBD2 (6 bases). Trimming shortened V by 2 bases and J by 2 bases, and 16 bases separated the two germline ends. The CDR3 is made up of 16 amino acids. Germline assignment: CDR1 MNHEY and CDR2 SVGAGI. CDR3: CASSYLTTGEAYEQYF. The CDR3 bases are TGTGCCAGCAGTTACCTCACTACGGGGGAGGCCTACGAGCAGTACTTC.

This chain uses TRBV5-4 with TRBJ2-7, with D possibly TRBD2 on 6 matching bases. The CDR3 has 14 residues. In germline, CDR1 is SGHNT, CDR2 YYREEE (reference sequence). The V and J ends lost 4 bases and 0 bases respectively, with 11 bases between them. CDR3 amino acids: CASSRDSNSYEQYF. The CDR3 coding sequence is TGTGCCAGCAGCCGGGACTCGAACTCCTACGAGCAGTACTTC.

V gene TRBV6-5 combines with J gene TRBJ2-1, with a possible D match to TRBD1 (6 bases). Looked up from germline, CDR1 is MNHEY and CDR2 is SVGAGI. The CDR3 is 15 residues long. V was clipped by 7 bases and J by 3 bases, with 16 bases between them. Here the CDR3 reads CASNSGERVYNEQFF. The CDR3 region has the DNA TGTGCCAGCAACTCAGGGGAGAGGGTCTACAATGAGCAGTTCTTC.

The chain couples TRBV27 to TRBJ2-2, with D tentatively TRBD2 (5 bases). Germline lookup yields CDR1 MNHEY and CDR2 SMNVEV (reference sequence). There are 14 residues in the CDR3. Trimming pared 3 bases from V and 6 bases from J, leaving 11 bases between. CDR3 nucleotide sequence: TGTGCCAGCAGTTTCGAGAGGGTGGCCGGGGAGCTGTTTTTT. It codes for CASSFERVAGELFF.

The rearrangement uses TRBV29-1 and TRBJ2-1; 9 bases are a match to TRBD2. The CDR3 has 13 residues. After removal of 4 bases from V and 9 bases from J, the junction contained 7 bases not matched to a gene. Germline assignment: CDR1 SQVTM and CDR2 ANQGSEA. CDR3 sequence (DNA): TGCAGCGTTGCTCGCGGGGGGGCATTTGAGCAGTTCTTC. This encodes CSVARGGAFEQFF.

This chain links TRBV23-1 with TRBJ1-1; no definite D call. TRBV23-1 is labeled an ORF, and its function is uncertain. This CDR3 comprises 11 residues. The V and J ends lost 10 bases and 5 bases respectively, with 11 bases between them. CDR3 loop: CAIPEVTEAFF. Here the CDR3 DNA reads TGCGCCATCCCGGAGGTAACTGAAGCTTTCTTT.

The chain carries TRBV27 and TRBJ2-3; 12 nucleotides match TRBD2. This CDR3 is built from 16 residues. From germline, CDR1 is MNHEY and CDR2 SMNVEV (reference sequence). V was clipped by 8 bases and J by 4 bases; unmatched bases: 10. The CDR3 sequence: CASSRASGGAADTQYF. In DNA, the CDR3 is TGTGCCAGCTCGAGGGCTAGCGGGGGGGCAGCAGATACGCAGTATTTT.

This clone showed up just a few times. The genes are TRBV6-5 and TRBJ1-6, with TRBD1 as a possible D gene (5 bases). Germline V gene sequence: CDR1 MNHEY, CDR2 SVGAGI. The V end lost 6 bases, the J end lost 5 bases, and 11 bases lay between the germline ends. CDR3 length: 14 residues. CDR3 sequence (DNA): TGTGCCAGCAGCTCAGGGTTGGATAATTCACCCCTCCACTTT. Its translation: CASSSGLDNSPLHF.

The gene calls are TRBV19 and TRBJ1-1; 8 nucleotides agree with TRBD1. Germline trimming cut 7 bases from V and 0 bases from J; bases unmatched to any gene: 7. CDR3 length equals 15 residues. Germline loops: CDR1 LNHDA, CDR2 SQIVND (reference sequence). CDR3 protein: CASNGQGIVNTEAFF. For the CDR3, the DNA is TGTGCCAGTAACGGACAGGGAATCGTGAACACTGAAGCTTTCTTT.

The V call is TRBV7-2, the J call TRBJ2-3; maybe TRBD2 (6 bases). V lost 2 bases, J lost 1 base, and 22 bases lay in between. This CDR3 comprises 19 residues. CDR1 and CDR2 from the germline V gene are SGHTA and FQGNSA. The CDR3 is CASSLFLRSTRRGTDTQYF. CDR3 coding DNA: TGTGCCAGCAGCTTATTTCTCAGGTCCACCCGGAGGGGCACAGATACGCAGTATTTT.

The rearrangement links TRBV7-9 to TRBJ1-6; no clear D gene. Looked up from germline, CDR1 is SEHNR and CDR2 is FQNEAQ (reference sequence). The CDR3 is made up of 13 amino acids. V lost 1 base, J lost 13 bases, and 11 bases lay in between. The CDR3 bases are TGTGCCAGCAGCTTAGTGGGAGCCGCGCCCCTCCACTTT. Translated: CASSLVGAAPLHF.

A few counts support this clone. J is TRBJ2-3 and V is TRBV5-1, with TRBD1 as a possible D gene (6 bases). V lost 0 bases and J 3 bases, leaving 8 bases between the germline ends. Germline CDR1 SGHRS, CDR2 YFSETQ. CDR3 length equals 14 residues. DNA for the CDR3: TGCGCCAGCAGCTTGGCGGGACAAACAGATACGCAGTATTTT. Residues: CASSLAGQTDTQYF.